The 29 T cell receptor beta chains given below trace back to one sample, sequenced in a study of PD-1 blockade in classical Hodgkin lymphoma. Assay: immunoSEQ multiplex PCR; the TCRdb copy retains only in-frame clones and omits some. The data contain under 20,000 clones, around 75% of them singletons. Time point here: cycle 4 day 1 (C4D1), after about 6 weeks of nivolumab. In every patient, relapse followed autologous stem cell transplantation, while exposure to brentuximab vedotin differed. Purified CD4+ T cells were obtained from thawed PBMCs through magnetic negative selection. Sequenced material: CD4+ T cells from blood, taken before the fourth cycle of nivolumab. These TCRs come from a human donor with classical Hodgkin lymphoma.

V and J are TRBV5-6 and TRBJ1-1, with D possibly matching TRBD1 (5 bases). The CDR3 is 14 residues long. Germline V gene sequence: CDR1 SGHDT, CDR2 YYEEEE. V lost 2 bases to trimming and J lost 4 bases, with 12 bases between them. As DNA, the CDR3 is TGTGCCAGCAGCTTCATGGTAGGGGTCACTGAAGCTTTCTTT. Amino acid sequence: CASSFMVGVTEAFF.

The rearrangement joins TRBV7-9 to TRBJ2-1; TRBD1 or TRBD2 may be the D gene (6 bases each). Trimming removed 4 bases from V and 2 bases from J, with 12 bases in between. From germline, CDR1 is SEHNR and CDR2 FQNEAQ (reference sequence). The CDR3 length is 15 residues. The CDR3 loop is CASSSQGGTYNEQFF. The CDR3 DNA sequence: TGTGCCAGCAGCTCTCAAGGGGGGACCTACAATGAGCAGTTCTTC.

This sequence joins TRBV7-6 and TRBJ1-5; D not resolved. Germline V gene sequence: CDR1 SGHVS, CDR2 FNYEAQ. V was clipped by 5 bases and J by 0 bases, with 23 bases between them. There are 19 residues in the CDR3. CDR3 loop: CASSLLKQKTVYSNQPQHF. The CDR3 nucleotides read TGTGCCAGCAGCCTGTTGAAGCAAAAGACCGTGTATAGCAATCAGCCCCAGCATTTT.

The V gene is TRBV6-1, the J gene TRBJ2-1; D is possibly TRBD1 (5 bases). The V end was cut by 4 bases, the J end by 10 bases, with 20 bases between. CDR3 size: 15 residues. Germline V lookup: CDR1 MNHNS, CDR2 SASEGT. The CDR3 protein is CASSAVDTVNSEQFF. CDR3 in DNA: TGTGCCAGCAGTGCAGTGGACACCGTTAATTCGGAGCAGTTCTTC.

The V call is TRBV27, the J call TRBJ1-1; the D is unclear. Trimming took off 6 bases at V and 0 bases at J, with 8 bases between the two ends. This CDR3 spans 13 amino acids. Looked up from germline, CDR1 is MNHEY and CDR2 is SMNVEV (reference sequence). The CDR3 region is CASSRTLNTEAFF. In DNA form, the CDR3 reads TGTGCCAGCAGCCGCACACTGAACACTGAAGCTTTCTTT.

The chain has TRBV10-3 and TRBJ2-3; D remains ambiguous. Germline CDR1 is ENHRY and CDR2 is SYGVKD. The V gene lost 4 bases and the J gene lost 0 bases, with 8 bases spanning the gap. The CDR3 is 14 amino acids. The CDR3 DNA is TGTGCCATCAGTGCCGGGCTTAGCACAGATACGCAGTATTTT. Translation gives CAISAGLSTDTQYF.

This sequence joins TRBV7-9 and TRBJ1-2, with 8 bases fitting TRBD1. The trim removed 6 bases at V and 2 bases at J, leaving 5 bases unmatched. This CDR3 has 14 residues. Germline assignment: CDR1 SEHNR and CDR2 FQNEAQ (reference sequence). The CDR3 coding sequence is TGTGCCAGCAGTCCTCGGACAGGGAACTATGGCTACACCTTC. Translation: CASSPRTGNYGYTF.

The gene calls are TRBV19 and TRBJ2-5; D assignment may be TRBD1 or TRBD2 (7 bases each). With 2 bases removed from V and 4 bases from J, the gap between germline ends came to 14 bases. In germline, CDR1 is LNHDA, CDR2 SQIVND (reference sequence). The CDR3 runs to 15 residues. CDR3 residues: CASSIQGGPRETQYF. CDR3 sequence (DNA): TGTGCCAGTAGTATACAGGGGGGGCCGCGAGAGACCCAGTACTTC.

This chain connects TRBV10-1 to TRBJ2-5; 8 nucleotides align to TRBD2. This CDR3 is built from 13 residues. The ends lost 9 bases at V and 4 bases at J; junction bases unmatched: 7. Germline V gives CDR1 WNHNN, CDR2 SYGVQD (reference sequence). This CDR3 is CASPGGPVETQYF. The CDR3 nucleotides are TGCGCCAGTCCGGGAGGGCCGGTAGAGACCCAGTACTTC.

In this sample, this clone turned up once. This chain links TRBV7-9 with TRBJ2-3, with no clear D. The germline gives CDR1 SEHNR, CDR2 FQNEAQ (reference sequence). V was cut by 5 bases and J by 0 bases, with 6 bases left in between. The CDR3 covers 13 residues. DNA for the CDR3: TGTGCCAGCAGCACTTCTAGCACAGATACGCAGTATTTT. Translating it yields CASSTSSTDTQYF. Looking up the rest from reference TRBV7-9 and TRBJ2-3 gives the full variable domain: DTGVSQNPRHKITKRGQNVTFRCDPISEHNRLYWYRQTLGQGPEFLTYFQNEAQLEKSRLLSDRFSAERPKGSFSTLEIQRTEQGDSAMYLCASSTSSTDTQYFGPGTRLTVL.

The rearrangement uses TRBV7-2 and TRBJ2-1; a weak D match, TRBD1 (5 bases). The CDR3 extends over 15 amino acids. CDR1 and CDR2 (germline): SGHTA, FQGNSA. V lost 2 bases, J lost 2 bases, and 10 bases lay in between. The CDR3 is CASSLRQGTYNEQFF. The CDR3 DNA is TGTGCCAGCAGCTTACGGCAGGGAACCTACAATGAGCAGTTCTTC.

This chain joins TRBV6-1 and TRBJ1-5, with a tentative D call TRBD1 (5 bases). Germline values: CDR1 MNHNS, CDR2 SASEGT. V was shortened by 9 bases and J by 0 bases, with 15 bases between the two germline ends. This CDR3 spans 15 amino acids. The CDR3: CASERTPFSNQPQHF. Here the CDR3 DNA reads TGTGCCAGTGAGAGGACACCCTTTAGCAATCAGCCCCAGCATTTT.

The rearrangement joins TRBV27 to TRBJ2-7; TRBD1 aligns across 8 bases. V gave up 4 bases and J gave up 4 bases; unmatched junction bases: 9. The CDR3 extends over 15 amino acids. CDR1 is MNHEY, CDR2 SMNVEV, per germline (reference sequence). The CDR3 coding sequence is TGTGCCAGCAGTTCGGGGACAGGTCGTAAATACGAGCAGTACTTC. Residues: CASSSGTGRKYEQYF.

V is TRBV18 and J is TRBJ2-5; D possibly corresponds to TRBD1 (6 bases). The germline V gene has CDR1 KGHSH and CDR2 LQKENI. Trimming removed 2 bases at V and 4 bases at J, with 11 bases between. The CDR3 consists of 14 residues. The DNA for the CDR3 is TGTGCCAGCTCACCAAACAGGGCCCGAGAGACCCAGTACTTC. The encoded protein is CASSPNRARETQYF.

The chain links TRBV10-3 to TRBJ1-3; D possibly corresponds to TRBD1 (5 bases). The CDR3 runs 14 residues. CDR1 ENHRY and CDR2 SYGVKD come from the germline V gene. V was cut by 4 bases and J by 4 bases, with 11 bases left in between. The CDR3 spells CAISGVGRGNTIYF. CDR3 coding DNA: TGTGCCATCAGTGGGGTGGGGCGCGGAAACACCATATATTTT.

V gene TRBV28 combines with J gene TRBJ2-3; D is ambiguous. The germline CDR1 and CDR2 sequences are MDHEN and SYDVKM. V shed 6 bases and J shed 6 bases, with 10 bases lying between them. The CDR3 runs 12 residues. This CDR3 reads CASRTGSDTQYF. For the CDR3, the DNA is TGTGCCAGCAGAACGGGTAGCGATACGCAGTATTTT. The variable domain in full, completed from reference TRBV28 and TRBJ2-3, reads DVKVTQSSRYLVKRTGEKVFLECVQDMDHENMFWYRQDPGLGLRLIYFSYDVKMKEKGDIPEGYSVSREKKERFSLILESASTNQTSMYLCASRTGSDTQYFGPGTRLTVL.

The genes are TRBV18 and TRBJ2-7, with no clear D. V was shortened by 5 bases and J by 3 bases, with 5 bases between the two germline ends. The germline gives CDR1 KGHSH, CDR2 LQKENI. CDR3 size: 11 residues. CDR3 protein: CASSSDYEQYF. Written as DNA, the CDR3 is TGTGCCAGCTCATCTGACTACGAGCAGTACTTC. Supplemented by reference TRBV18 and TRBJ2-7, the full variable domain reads NAGVMQNPRHLVRRRGQEARLRCSPMKGHSHVYWYRQLPEEGLKFMVYLQKENIIDESGMPKERFSAEFPKEGPSILRIQQVVRGDSAAYFCASSSDYEQYFGPGTRLTVT.

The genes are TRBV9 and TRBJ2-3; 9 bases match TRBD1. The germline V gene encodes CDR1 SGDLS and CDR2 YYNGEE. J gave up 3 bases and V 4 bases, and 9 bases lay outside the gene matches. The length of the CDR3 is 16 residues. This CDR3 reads CASSRKGQGLTDTQYF. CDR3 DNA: TGTGCCAGCAGCCGCAAGGGACAGGGTTTGACAGATACGCAGTATTTT.

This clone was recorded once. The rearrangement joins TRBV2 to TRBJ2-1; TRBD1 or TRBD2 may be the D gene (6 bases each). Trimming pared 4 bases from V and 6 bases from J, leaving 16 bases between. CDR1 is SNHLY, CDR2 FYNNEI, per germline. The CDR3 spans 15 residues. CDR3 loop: CASSGVGGAINEQFF. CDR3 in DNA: TGTGCCAGCAGTGGAGTGGGGGGCGCCATCAATGAGCAGTTCTTC. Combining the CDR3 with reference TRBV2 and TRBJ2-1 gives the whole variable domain EPEVTQTPSHQVTQMGQEVILRCVPISNHLYFYWYRQILGQKVEFLVSFYNNEISEKSEIFDDQFSVERPDGSNFTLKIRSTKLEDSAMYFCASSGVGGAINEQFFGPGTRLTVL.

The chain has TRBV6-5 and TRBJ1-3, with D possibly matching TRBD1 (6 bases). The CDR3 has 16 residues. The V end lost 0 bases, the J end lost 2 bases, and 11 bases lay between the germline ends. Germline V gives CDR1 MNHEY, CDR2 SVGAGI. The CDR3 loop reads CASSYSDGGTGNTIYF. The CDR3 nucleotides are TGTGCCAGCAGTTACTCGGATGGGGGCACTGGAAACACCATATATTTT.

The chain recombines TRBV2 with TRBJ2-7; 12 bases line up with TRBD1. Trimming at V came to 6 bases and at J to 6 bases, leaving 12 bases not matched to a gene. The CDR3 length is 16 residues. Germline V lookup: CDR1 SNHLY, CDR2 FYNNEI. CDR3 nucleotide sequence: TGTGCCAGCAGGTTCCTGAGCGGGACAGGGGGCTCCGAGCAGTACTTC. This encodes CASRFLSGTGGSEQYF. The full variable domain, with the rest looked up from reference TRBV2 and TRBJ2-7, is EPEVTQTPSHQVTQMGQEVILRCVPISNHLYFYWYRQILGQKVEFLVSFYNNEISEKSEIFDDQFSVERPDGSNFTLKIRSTKLEDSAMYFCASRFLSGTGGSEQYFGPGTRLTVT.

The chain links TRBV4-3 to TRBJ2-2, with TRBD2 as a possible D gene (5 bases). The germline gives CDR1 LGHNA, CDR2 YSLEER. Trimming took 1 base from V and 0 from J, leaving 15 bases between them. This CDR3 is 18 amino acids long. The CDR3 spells CASSQVGVVPTNTGELFF. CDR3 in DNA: TGCGCCAGCAGCCAAGTCGGGGTAGTCCCGACGAACACCGGGGAGCTGTTTTTT.

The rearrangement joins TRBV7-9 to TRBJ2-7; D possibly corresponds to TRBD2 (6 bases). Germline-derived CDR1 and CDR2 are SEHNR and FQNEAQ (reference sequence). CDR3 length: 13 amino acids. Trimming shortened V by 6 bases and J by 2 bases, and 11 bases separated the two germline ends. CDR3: CASRSSGAYEQYF. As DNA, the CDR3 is TGTGCCAGCAGAAGTAGCGGAGCCTACGAGCAGTACTTC.

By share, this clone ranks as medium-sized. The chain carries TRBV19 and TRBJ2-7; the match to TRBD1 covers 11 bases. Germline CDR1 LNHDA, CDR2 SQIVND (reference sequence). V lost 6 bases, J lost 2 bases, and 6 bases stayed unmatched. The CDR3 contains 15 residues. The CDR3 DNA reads TGTGCCAGTAGCAGGACAGGGGGCCGCACCTACGAGCAGTACTTC. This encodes CASSRTGGRTYEQYF.

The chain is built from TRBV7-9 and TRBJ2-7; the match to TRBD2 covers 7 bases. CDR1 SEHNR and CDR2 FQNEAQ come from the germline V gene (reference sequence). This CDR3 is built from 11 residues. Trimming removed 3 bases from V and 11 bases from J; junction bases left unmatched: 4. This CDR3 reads CASSLSTSKYF. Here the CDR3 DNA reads TGTGCCAGCAGCTTGTCGACTAGCAAGTACTTC.

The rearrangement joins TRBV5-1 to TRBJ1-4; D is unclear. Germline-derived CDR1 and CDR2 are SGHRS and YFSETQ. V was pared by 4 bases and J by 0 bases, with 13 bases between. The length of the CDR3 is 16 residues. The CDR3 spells CASSARAIATNEKLFF. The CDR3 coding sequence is TGCGCCAGCAGCGCGCGGGCTATTGCAACTAATGAAAAACTGTTTTTT.

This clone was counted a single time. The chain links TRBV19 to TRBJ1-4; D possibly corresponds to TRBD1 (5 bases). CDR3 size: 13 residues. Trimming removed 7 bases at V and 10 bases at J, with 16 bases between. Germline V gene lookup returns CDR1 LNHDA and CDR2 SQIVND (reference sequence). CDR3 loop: CASNEELRGKLFF. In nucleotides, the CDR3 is TGTGCCAGTAATGAGGAGTTAAGGGGAAAACTGTTTTTT.

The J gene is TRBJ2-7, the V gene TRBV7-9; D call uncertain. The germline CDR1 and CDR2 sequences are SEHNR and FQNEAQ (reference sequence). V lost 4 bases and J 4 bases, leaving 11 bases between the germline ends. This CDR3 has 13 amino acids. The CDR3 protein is CASSSPGTYEQYF. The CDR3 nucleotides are TGTGCCAGCAGCTCCCCCGGAACATACGAGCAGTACTTC.

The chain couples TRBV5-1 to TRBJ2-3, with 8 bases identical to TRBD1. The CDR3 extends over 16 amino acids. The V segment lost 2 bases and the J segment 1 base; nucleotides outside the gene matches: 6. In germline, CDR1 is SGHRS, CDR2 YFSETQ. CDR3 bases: TGCGCCAGCAGCTTTGGACAGGGACCAGGCACAGATACGCAGTATTTT. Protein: CASSFGQGPGTDTQYF. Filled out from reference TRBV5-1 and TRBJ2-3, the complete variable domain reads KAGVTQTPRYLIKTRGQQVTLSCSPISGHRSVSWYQQTPGQGLQFLFEYFSETQRNKGNFPGRFSGRQFSNSRSEMNVSTLELGDSALYLCASSFGQGPGTDTQYFGPGTRLTVL.